These T cell receptor beta chains were read from a single sample in a study of blood T cell repertoires in COVID-19. TCRdb's copy holds only in-frame clones and misses some; the assay was immunoSEQ multiplex PCR. The sample lists around 200,000 clones; about four fifths were seen once. The sample comprised peripheral blood. The receptors stem from a woman aged 45-59 years with acute or convalescent COVID-19. CDR3s include the opening cysteine and the closing phenylalanine or tryptophan. A D gene is named only where the DNA matches it firmly. Part of the rows lack a size; the others show once, few, many or a class for expanded clones.

d_gene: -; abundance: -; v_gene: TRBV2; j_gene: TRBJ2-3; CDR3nt: TGTGCCAGCAGTGAAGCGCTTGGTCAGGGGACAGATACGCAGTATTTT; CDR3aa: CASSEALGQGTDTQYF
d_gene: TRBD2; abundance: -; v_gene: TRBV27; j_gene: TRBJ2-5; CDR3nt: TGTGCCAGCAGTTTAGCCGGGACTAGCGCCTTAGAGACCCAGTACTTC; CDR3aa: CASSLAGTSALETQYF
d_gene: TRBD1; abundance: -; v_gene: TRBV28; j_gene: TRBJ2-2; CDR3nt: TGTGCCAGCAGCCCACAGGGGGCTTTTCGCACCGGGGAGCTGTTTTTT; CDR3aa: CASSPQGAFRTGELFF
d_gene: -; abundance: -; v_gene: TRBV27; j_gene: TRBJ2-7; CDR3nt: TGTGCCAGCAAACTCCTTTCAGCGGGCAACGAGCAGTACTTC; CDR3aa: CASKLLSAGNEQYF
d_gene: TRBD1; abundance: once; v_gene: TRBV5-1; j_gene: TRBJ2-3; CDR3nt: TGCGCCAGCAGCAGCCGGGACAGGGGCTCCGGAACGCAGTATTTT; CDR3aa: CASSSRDRGSGTQYF
d_gene: -; abundance: once; v_gene: TRBV6-1; j_gene: TRBJ2-3; CDR3nt: TGTGCCAGCAGTGAAGAGAGGGTTTTCGTGGTAAGCACAGATACGCAGTATTTT; CDR3aa: CASSEERVFVVSTDTQYF
d_gene: -; abundance: -; v_gene: TRBV19; j_gene: TRBJ2-6; CDR3nt: TGTGCCAGTAGAGCCCCAGGGTACGGGGCCAACGTCCTGACTTTC; CDR3aa: CASRAPGYGANVLTF
d_gene: -; abundance: -; v_gene: TRBV5-6; j_gene: TRBJ2-3; CDR3nt: TGTGCCAGCAGCTTGTACGAGTTAACGACAGATACGCAGTATTTT; CDR3aa: CASSLYELTTDTQYF
d_gene: TRBD1; abundance: -; v_gene: TRBV19; j_gene: TRBJ1-5; CDR3nt: TGTGCCAGTAGCCGACAGGGGGAACCCGATCAGCCCCAGCATTTT; CDR3aa: CASSRQGEPDQPQHF
d_gene: -; abundance: -; v_gene: TRBV9; j_gene: TRBJ2-3; CDR3nt: TGTGCCAGCAGCGTAGTAGGCCAGACAGGGACTCGGCGAGAGGGAGATACGCAGTATTTT; CDR3aa: CASSVVGQTGTRREGDTQYF
d_gene: TRBD2; abundance: few; v_gene: TRBV14; j_gene: TRBJ2-3; CDR3nt: TGTGCCAGCAGCCAATGGAGACTAGCCAACCTCTTGGGCACAGATACGCAGTATTTT; CDR3aa: CASSQWRLANLLGTDTQYF
d_gene: -; abundance: -; v_gene: TRBV6-5; j_gene: TRBJ2-1; CDR3nt: TGTGCCAGCAGCGTCAGAATCACTGAGCAGTTCTTC; CDR3aa: CASSVRITEQFF
d_gene: TRBD1; abundance: -; v_gene: TRBV11-2; j_gene: TRBJ2-3; CDR3nt: TGTGCCAGCAGCCCGGGACAGGCCCGGGGTACGCAGTATTTT; CDR3aa: CASSPGQARGTQYF
d_gene: -; abundance: -; v_gene: TRBV4-2; j_gene: TRBJ1-2; CDR3nt: TGTGCCAGCAGCCAAGATATAGTCGTTAGCAACTATGGCTACACCTTC; CDR3aa: CASSQDIVVSNYGYTF
d_gene: -; abundance: -; v_gene: TRBV19; j_gene: TRBJ2-3; CDR3nt: TGTGCCAGTAGTCCGCAAGCGGTGGTAGGCACAGATACGCAGTATTTT; CDR3aa: CASSPQAVVGTDTQYF
d_gene: TRBD2; abundance: -; v_gene: TRBV3-1/TRBV3-2; j_gene: TRBJ2-7; CDR3nt: TGTGCCAGCAGCCAAGACCGAACCGGGGTTCCCGGGACTAGCGGAACCTACGAGCAGTACTTC; CDR3aa: CASSQDRTGVPGTSGTYEQYF